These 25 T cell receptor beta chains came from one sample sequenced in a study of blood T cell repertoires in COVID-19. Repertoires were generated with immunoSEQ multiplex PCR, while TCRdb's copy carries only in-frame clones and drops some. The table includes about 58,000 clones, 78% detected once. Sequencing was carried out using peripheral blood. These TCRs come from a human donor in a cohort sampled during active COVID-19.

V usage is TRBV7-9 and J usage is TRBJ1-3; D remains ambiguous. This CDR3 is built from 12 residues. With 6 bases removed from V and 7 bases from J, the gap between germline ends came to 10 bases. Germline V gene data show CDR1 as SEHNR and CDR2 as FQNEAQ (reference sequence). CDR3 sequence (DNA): TGTGCCAGCAGACATGGAGCCAACACCATATATTTT. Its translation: CASRHGANTIYF.

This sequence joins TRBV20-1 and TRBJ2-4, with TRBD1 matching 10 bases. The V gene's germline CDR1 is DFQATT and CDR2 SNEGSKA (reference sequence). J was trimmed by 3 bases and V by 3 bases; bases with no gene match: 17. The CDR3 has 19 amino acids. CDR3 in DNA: TGCAGTGCTAGTAGTTACCAAGTGGGACAGGGGCTTTTCAAAAACATTCAGTACTTC. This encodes CSASSYQVGQGLFKNIQYF.

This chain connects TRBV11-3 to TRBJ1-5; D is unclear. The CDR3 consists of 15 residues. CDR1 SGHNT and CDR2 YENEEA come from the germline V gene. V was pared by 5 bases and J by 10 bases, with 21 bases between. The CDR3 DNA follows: TGTGCCAGCAGCGTCATTCTACCCACCGGGGTACCCCAGCATTTT. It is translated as CASSVILPTGVPQHF.

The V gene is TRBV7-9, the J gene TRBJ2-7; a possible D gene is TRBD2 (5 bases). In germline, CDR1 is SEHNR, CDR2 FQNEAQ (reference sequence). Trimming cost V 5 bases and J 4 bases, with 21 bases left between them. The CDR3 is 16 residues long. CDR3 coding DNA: TGTGCCAGCAGCACCGACTTAATGGCGGGCCGATACGAGCAGTACTTC. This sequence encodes CASSTDLMAGRYEQYF. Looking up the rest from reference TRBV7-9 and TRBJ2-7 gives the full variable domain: DTGVSQNPRHKITKRGQNVTFRCDPISEHNRLYWYRQTLGQGPEFLTYFQNEAQLEKSRLLSDRFSAERPKGSFSTLEIQRTEQGDSAMYLCASSTDLMAGRYEQYFGPGTRLTVT.

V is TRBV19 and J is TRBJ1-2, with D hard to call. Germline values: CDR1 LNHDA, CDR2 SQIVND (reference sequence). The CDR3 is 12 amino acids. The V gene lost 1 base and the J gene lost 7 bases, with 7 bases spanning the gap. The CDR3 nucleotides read TGTGCCAGTAGTATAGCACAGATTGGCTACACCTTC. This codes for CASSIAQIGYTF.

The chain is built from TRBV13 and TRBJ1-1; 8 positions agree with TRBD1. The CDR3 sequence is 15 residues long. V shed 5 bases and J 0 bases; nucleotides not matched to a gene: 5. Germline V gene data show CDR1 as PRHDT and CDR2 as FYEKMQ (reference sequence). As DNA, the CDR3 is TGTGCCAGCAGCGGACACAGGGGGATGAACACTGAAGCTTTCTTT. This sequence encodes CASSGHRGMNTEAFF.

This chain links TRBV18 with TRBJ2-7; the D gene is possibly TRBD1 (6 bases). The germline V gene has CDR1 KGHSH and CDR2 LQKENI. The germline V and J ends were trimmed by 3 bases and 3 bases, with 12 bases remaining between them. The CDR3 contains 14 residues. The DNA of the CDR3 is TGTGCCAGCTCACCCCGGGACAATGACTACGAGCAGTACTTC. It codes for CASSPRDNDYEQYF.

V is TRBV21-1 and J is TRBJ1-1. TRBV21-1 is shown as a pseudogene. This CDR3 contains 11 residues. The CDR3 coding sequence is TGTGCCAGCAGCAAACGGACTGAAGCTTTCTTT. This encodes CASSKRTEAFF.

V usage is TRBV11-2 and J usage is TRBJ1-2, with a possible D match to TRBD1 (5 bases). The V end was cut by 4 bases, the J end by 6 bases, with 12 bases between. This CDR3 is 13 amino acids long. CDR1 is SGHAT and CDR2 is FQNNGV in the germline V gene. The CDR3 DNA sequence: TGTGCCAGCAGCTGGGGCCCGGAGCATGGCTACACCTTC. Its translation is CASSWGPEHGYTF.

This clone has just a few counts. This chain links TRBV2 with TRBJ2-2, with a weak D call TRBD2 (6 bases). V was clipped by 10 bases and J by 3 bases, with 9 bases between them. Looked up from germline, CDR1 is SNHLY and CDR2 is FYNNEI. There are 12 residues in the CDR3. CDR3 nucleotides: TGTGCCACCCCGGGGGACACCGGGGAGCTGTTTTTT. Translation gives CATPGDTGELFF.

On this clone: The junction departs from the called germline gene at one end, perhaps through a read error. In DNA form, the CDR3 reads TGCAGTGCTATCGGGGGTGCCTTT. Translation gives CSAIGGAF. The V call is TRBV20-1, the J call TRBJ1-1; tentatively, D is TRBD1 (5 bases). The CDR3 contains 8 residues. Germline values: CDR1 DFQATT, CDR2 SNEGSKA (reference sequence).

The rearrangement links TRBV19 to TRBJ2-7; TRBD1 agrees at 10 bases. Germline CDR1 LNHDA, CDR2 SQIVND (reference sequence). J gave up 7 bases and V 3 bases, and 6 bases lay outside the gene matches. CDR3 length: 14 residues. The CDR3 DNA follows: TGTGCCAGTAGTATCGACAGGGGGCCGAGGGAGCAGTACTTC. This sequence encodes CASSIDRGPREQYF.

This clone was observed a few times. CDR3 sequence: CASSDGTNSNQPQHF. CDR3 sequence (DNA): TGTGCCAGCAGTGACGGTACGAATAGCAATCAGCCCCAGCATTTT. This rearrangement joins TRBV2 to TRBJ1-5, with D unclear. The CDR3 is 15 amino acids. CDR1 is SNHLY, CDR2 FYNNEI, per germline. Trimming shortened V by 3 bases and J by 0 bases, and 9 bases separated the two germline ends. Full variable domain (remainder filled in from reference TRBV2 and TRBJ1-5): EPEVTQTPSHQVTQMGQEVILRCVPISNHLYFYWYRQILGQKVEFLVSFYNNEISEKSEIFDDQFSVERPDGSNFTLKIRSTKLEDSAMYFCASSDGTNSNQPQHFGDGTRLSIL.

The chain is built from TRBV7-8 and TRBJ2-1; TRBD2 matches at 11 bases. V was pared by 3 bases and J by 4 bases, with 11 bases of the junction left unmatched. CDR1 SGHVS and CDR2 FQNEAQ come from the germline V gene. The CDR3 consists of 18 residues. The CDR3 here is CASSFSIPGLADYNEQFF. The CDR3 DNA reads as TGTGCCAGCAGCTTCTCGATTCCGGGACTAGCGGATTACAATGAGCAGTTCTTC. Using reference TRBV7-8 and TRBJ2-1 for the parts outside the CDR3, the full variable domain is GAGVSQSPRYKVAKRGQDVALRCDPISGHVSLFWYQQALGQGPEFLTYFQNEAQLDKSGLPSDRFFAERPEGSVSTLKIQRTQQEDSAVYLCASSFSIPGLADYNEQFFGPGTRLTVL.

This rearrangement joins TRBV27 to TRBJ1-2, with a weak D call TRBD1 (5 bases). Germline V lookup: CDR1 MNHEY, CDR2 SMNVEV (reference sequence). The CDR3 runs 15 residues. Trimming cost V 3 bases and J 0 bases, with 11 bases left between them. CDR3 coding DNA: TGTGCCAGCAGTTTTGACAGCCTTGCTAACTATGGCTACACCTTC. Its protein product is CASSFDSLANYGYTF.

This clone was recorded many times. The CDR3 region has the DNA TGTGCCAGCAGTTACTTGCCGGGACAGGGGGGCAACGAGCAGTACTTC. Translated: CASSYLPGQGGNEQYF. The gene calls are TRBV6-2 or TRBV6-3 and TRBJ2-7; 11 bases fit TRBD1. This CDR3 has 16 residues. CDR1 and CDR2 (germline): MNHEY, SVGEGT. V shed 1 base and J 5 bases; nucleotides not matched to a gene: 7.

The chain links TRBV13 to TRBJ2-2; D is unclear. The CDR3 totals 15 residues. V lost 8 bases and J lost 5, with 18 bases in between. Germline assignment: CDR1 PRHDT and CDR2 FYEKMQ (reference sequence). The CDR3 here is CASQRDSSRTGELFF. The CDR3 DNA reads TGTGCCAGCCAGCGTGACTCGTCGCGGACCGGGGAGCTGTTTTTT.

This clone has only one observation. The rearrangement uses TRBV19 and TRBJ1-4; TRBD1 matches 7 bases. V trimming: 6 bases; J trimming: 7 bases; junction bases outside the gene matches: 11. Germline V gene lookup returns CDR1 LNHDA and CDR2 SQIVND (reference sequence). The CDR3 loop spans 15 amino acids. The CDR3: CASRARQGRGEKLFF. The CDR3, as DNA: TGTGCCAGTAGAGCGCGACAGGGTCGGGGTGAAAAACTGTTTTTT.

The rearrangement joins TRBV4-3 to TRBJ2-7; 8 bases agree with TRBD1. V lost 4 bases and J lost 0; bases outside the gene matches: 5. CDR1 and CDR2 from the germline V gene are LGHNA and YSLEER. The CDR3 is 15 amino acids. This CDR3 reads CASSRQGPFSYEQYF. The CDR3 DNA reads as TGCGCCAGCAGCCGACAGGGGCCGTTCTCCTACGAGCAGTACTTC.

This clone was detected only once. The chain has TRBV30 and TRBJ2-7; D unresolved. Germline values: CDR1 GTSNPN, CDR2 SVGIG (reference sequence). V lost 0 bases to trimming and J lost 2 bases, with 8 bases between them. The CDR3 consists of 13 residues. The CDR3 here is CAWSVRVPYEQYF. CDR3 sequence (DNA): TGTGCCTGGAGTGTACGCGTTCCCTACGAGCAGTACTTC.

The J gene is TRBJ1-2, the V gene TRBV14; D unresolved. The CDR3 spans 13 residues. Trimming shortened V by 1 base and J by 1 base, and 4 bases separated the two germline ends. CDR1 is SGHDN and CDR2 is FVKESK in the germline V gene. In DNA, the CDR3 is TGTGCCAGCAGCCAAGCCGTTAACTATGGCTACACCTTC. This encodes CASSQAVNYGYTF.

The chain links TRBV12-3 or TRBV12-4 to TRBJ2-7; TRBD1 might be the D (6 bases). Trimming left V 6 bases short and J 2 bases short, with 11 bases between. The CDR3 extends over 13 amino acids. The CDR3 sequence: CASRQGFPYEQYF. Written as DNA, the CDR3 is TGTGCCAGCAGACAGGGATTTCCCTACGAGCAGTACTTC.

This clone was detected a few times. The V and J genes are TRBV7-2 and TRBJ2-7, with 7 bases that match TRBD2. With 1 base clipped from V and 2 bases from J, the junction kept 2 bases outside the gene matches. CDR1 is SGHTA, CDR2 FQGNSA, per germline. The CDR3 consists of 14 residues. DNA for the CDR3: TGTGCCAGCAGCTTAGTACGGGAGGCCTACGAGCAGTACTTC. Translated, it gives CASSLVREAYEQYF. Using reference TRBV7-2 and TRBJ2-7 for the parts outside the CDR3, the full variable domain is GAGVSQSPSNKVTEKGKDVELRCDPISGHTALYWYRQSLGQGLEFLIYFQGNSAPDKSGLPSDRFSAERTGGSVSTLTIQRTQQEDSAVYLCASSLVREAYEQYFGPGTRLTVT.

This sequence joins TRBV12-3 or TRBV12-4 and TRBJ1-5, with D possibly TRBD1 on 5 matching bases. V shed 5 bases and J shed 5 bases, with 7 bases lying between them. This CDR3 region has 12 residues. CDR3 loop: CASSQGYQPQHF. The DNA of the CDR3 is TGTGCCAGCAGTCAGGGCTATCAGCCCCAGCATTTT.

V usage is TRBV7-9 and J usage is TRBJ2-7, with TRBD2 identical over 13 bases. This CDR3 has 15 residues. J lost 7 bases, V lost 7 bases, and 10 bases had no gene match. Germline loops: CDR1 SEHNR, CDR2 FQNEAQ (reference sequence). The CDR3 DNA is TGTGCCAGCACCCTACTAGCGGGGGGGCCTAAAGAGCAGTACTTC. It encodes CASTLLAGGPKEQYF.